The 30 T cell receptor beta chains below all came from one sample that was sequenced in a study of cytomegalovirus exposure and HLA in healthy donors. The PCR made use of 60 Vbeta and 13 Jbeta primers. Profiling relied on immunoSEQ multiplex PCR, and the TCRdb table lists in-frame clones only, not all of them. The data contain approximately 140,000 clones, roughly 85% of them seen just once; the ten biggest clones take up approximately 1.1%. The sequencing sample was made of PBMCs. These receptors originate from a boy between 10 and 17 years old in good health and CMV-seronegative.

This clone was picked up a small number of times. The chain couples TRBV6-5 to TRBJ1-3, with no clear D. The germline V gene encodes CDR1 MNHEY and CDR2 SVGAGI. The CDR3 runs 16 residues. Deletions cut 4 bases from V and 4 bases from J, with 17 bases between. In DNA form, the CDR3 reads TGTGCCAGCAGTTCTAGAGACGGAATAGGAGGAAACACCATATATTTT. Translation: CASSSRDGIGGNTIYF.

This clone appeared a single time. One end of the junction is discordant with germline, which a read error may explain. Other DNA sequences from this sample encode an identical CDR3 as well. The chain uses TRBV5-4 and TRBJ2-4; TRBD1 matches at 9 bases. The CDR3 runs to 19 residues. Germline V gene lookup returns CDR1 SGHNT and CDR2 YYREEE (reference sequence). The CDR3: CASSFGGQGIGVAKNIQYF. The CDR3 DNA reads TGTGCCAGCAGCTTCGGGGGACAGGGAATAGGGGTAGCCAAAAACATTCAATACTTC.

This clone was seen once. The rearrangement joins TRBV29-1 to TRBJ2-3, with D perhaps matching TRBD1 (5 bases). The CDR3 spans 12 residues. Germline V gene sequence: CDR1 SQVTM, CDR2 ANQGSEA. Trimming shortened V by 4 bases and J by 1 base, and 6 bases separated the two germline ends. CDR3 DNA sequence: TGCAGCGTTGTACAGGGCACAGATACGCAGTATTTT. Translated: CSVVQGTDTQYF.

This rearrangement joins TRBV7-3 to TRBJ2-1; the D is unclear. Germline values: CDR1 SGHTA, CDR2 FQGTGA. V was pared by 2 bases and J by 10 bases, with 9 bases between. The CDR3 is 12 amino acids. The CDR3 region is CASSLLFGEQFF. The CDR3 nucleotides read TGTGCCAGCAGCTTACTCTTCGGGGAGCAGTTCTTC.

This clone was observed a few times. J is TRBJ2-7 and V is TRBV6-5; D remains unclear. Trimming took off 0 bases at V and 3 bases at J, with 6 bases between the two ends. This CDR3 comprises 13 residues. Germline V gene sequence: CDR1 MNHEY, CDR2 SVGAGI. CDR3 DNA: TGTGCCAGCAGTTACTCCCTAGGCTACGAGCAGTACTTC. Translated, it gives CASSYSLGYEQYF.

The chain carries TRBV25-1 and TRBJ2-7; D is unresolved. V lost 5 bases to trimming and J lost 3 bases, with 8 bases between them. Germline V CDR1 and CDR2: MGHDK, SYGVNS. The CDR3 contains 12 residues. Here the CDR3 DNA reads TGTGCCAGCAGTTCAACCTACTACGAGCAGTACTTC. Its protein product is CASSSTYYEQYF.

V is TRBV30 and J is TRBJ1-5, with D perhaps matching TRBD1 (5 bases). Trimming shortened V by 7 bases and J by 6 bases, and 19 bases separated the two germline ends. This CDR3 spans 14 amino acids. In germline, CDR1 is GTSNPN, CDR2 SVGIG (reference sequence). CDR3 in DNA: TGTGCCTTTTCCCAGGGCCAGTCGGGTCAGCCCCAGCATTTT. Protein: CAFSQGQSGQPQHF.

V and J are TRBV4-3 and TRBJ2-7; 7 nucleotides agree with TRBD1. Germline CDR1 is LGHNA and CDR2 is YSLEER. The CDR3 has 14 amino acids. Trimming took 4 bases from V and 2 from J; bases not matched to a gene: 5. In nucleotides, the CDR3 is TGCGCCAGCAGCCGAGAGACAGGGCCCTACGAGCAGTACTTC. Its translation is CASSRETGPYEQYF.

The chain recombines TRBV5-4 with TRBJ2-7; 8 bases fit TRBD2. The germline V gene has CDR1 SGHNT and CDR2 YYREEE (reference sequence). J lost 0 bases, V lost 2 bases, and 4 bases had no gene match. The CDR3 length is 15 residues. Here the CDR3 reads CASSFRSGGSYEQYF. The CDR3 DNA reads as TGTGCCAGCAGCTTTAGGAGCGGGGGCTCCTACGAGCAGTACTTC. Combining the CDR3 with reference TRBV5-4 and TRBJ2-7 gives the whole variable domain ETGVTQSPTHLIKTRGQQVTLRCSSQSGHNTVSWYQQALGQGPQFIFQYYREEENGRGNFPPRFSGLQFPNYSSELNVNALELDDSALYLCASSFRSGGSYEQYFGPGTRLTVT.

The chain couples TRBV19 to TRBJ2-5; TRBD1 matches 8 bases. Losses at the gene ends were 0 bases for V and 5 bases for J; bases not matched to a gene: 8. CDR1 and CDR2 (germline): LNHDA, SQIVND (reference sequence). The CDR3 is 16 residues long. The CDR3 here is CASSIDRRQGAETQYF. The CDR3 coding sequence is TGTGCCAGTAGTATAGATCGTCGGCAGGGGGCGGAGACCCAGTACTTC. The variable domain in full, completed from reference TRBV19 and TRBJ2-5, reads DGGITQSPKYLFRKEGQNVTLSCEQNLNHDAMYWYRQDPGQGLRLIYYSQIVNDFQKGDIAEGYSVSREKKESFPLTVTSAQKNPTAFYLCASSIDRRQGAETQYFGPGTRLLVL.

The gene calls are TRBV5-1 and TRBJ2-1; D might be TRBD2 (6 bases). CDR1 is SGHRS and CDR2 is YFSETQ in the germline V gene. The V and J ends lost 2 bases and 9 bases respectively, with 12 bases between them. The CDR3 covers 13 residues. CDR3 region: CASSLSTEGEQFF. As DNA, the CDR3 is TGCGCCAGCAGCTTATCCACGGAGGGTGAGCAGTTCTTC.

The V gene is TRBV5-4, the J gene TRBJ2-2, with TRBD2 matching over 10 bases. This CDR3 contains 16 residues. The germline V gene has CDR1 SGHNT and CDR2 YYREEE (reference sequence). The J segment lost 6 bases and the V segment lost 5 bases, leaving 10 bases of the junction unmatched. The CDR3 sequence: CASRLAGGPRAGELFF. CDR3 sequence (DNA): TGTGCCAGCAGATTAGCGGGAGGCCCGAGGGCCGGGGAGCTGTTTTTT.

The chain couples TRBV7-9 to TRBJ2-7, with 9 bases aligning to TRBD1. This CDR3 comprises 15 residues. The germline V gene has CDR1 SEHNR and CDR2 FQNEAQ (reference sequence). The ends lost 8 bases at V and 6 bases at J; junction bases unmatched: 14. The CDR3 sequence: CASGSTRDRALEQYF. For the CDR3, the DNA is TGTGCCAGCGGCTCTACCCGGGACAGGGCCCTCGAGCAGTACTTC. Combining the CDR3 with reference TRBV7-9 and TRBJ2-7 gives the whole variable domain DTGVSQNPRHKITKRGQNVTFRCDPISEHNRLYWYRQTLGQGPEFLTYFQNEAQLEKSRLLSDRFSAERPKGSFSTLEIQRTEQGDSAMYLCASGSTRDRALEQYFGPGTRLTVT.

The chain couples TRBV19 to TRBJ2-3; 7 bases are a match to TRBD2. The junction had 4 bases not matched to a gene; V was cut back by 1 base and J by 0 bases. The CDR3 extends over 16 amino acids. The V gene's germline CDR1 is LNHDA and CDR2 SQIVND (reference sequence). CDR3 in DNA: TGTGCCAGTAGTATAGGGGGGAGGGCGAGCACAGATACGCAGTATTTT. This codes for CASSIGGRASTDTQYF.

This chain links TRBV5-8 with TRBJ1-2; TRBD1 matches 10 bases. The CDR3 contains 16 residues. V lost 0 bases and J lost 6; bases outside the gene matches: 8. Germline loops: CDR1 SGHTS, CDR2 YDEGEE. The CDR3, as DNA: TGTGCCAGCAGCTTGGCCGGACAGGGGGATTTTAATGGCTACACCTTC. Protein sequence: CASSLAGQGDFNGYTF.

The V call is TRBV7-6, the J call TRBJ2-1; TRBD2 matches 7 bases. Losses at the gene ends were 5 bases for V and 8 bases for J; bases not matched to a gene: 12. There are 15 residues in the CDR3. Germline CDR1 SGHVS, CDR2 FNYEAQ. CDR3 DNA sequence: TGTGCCAGCAGCCAGCCCGGGACTAAAGTAGATGAGCAGTTCTTC. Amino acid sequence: CASSQPGTKVDEQFF.

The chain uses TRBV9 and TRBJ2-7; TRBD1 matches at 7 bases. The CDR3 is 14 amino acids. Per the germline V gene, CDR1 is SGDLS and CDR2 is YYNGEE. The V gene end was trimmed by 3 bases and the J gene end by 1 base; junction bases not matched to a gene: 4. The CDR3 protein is CASSETGQSYEQYF. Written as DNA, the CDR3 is TGTGCCAGCAGCGAAACGGGACAGTCCTACGAGCAGTACTTC. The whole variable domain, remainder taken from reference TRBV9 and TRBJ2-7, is DSGVTQTPKHLITATGQRVTLRCSPRSGDLSVYWYQQSLDQGLQFLIQYYNGEERAKGNILERFSAQQFPDLHSELNLSSLELGDSALYFCASSETGQSYEQYFGPGTRLTVT.

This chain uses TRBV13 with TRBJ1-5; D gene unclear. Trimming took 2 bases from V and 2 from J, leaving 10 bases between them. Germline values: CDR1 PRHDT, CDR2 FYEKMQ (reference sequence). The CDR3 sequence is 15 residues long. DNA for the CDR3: TGTGCCAGCAGCTTATCACCCAGCGGCAATCAGCCCCAGCATTTT. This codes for CASSLSPSGNQPQHF.

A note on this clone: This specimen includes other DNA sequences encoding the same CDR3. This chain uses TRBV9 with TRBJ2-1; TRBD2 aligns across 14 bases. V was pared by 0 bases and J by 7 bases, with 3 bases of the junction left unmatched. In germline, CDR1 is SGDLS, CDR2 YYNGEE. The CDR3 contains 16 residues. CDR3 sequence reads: CASSVGGLAGENEQFF. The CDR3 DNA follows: TGTGCCAGCAGCGTAGGGGGACTAGCGGGAGAGAATGAGCAGTTCTTC.

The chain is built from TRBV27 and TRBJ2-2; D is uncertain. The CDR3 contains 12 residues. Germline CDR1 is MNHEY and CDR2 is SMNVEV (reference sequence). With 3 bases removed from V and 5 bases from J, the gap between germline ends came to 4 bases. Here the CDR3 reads CASSLRTGELFF. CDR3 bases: TGTGCCAGCAGTTTGAGGACCGGGGAGCTGTTTTTT.

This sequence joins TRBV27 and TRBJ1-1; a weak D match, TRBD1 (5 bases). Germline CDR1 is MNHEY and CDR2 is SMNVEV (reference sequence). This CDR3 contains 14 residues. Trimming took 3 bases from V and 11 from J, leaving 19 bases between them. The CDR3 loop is CASSLSVTLAGAFF. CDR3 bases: TGTGCCAGCAGTTTGTCAGTCACCCTTGCAGGGGCTTTCTTT.

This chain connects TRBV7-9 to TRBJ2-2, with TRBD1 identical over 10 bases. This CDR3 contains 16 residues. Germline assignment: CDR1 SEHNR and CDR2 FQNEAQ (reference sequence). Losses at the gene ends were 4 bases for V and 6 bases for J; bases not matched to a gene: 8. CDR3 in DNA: TGTGCCAGCAGCTCCCTGGGACAGGGGTCTCCCGGGGAGCTGTTTTTT. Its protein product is CASSSLGQGSPGELFF.

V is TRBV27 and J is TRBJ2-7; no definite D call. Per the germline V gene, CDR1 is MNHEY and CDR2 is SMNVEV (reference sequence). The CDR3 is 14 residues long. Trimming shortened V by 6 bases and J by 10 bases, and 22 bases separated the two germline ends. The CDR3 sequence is CASRTPRQESKQYF. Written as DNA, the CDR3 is TGTGCCAGCAGGACGCCACGTCAGGAATCTAAACAGTACTTC.

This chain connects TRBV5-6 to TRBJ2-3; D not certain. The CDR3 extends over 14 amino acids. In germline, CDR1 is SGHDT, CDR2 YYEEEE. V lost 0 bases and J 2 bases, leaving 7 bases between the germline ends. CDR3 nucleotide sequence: TGTGCCAGCAGCTTGGGACTTAACACAGATACGCAGTATTTT. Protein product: CASSLGLNTDTQYF.

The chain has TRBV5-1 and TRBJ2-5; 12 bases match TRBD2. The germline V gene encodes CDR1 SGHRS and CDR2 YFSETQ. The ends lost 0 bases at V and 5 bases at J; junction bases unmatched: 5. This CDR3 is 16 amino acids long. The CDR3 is CASSLVLAGGIETQYF. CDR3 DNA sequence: TGCGCCAGCAGCTTGGTTCTAGCGGGAGGGATTGAGACCCAGTACTTC.

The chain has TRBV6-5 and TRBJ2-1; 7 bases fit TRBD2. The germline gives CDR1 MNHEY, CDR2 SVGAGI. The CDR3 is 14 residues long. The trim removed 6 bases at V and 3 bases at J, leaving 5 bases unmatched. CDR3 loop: CASRSSGVYNEQFF. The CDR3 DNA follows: TGTGCCAGCAGGTCTAGCGGAGTCTACAATGAGCAGTTCTTC.

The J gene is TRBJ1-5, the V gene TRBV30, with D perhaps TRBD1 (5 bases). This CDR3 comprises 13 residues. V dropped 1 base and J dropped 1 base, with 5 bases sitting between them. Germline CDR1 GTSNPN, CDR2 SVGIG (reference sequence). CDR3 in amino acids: CAWSDRSNQPQHF. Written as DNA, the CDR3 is TGTGCCTGGAGTGACAGGAGCAATCAGCCCCAGCATTTT.

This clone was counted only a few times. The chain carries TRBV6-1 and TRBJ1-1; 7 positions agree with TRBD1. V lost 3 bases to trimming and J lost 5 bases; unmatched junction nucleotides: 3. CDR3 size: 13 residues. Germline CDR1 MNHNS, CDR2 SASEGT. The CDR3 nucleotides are TGTGCCAGCAGTGACTCGACAGGGACTGAAGCTTTCTTT. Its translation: CASSDSTGTEAFF.

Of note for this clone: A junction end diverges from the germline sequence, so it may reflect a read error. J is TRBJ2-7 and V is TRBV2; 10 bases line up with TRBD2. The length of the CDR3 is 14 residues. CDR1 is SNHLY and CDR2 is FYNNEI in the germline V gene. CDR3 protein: CANSDTSGADEQYF. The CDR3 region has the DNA TGTGCCAACAGTGATACTAGCGGGGCAGACGAGCAGTACTTC.

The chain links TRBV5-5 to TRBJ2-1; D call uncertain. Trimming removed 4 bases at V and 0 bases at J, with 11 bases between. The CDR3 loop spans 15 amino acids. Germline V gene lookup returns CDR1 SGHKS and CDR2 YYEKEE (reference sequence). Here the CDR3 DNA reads TGTGCCAGCAGCCAAATTACTGGCTCCTACAATGAGCAGTTCTTC. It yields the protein CASSQITGSYNEQFF.